Only one count was recorded for the clone carrying this T cell receptor beta chain. Its target is not known. Trimming took off 2 bases at V and 10 bases at J, with 16 bases between the two ends. The CDR3 sequence is 14 residues long. The germline V gene encodes CDR1 SGDLS and CDR2 YYNGEE. Sequencing was performed with immunoSEQ multiplex PCR; in TCRdb, only in-frame clones are kept and a portion is missing. The sample yields roughly 100,000 clones, around 90% seen once. The investigators sampled blood at baseline, at cycle 4 day 1, and at cycle 7 day 1. The entry originates in a study of OX40 agonist ivuxolimab in advanced cancers. Study details: Dose-escalation patients' cancers were hepatocellular carcinoma, melanoma, renal cell or head and neck cancer.

Study-wide results and limits: In general, CD8+ T cells held more expanded clones than CD4+ did, on average.

The sequencing here drew on CD4+ or CD8+ T cells sorted from blood, taken in a trial of the OX40 agonist ivuxolimab. This TCR came from an adult with an advanced solid tumor such as melanoma, head and neck, liver or kidney cancer. The rearrangement links TRBV9 to TRBJ2-1; either TRBD1 or TRBD2 may supply D (5 bases each). The CDR3 is CASSVRDPSREQFF. As DNA, the CDR3 is TGTGCCAGCAGCGTCCGGGACCCTTCTCGAGAGCAGTTCTTC. Filled out from reference TRBV9 and TRBJ2-1, the complete variable domain reads DSGVTQTPKHLITATGQRVTLRCSPRSGDLSVYWYQQSLDQGLQFLIQYYNGEERAKGNILERFSAQQFPDLHSELNLSSLELGDSALYFCASSVRDPSREQFFGPGTRLTVL.